This T cell receptor beta chain was recovered during a study of tumor-infiltrating lymphocytes in glioblastoma multiforme. Study-level findings and limits: T cells were not sorted into functional subsets. TCR plus mutation findings rest on a single glioblastoma patient.

This clonotype was counted ten times or more. Its target is not known. Three nested ARM-PCR rounds with V-beta and C-beta primers built TCRB libraries. TCRdb itself ran the multiplex PCR reads through MiXCR, one entry per CDR3 protein. The sample holds tens of thousands of distinct CDR3 sequences; approximately 60% are singletons and the top ten take approximately 31%. The CDR3 contains 11 residues. V lost 3 bases, J lost 8 bases, and 5 bases lay in between. The source is a male donor with glioblastoma. This chain links TRBV12-3 or TRBV12-4 with TRBJ2-1; D is ambiguous. The specimen was brain tumor tissue. CDR3 residues: CASSLYHEQFF. CDR3 nucleotides: TGTGCCAGCAGTTTGTACCATGAGCAGTTCTTC.